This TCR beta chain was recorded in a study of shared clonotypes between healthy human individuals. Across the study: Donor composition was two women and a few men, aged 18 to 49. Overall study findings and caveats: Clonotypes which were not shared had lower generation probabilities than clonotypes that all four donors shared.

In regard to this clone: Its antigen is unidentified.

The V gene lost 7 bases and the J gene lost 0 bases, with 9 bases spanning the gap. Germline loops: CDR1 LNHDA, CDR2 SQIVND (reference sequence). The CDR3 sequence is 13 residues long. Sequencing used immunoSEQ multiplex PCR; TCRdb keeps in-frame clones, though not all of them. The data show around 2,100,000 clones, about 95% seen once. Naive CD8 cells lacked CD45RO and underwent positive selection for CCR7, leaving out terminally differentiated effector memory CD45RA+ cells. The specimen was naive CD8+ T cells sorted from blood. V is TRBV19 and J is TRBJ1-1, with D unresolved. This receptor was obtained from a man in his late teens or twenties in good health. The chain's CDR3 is CASNGNMNTEAFF. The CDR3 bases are TGTGCCAGTAATGGAAACATGAACACTGAAGCTTTCTTT.